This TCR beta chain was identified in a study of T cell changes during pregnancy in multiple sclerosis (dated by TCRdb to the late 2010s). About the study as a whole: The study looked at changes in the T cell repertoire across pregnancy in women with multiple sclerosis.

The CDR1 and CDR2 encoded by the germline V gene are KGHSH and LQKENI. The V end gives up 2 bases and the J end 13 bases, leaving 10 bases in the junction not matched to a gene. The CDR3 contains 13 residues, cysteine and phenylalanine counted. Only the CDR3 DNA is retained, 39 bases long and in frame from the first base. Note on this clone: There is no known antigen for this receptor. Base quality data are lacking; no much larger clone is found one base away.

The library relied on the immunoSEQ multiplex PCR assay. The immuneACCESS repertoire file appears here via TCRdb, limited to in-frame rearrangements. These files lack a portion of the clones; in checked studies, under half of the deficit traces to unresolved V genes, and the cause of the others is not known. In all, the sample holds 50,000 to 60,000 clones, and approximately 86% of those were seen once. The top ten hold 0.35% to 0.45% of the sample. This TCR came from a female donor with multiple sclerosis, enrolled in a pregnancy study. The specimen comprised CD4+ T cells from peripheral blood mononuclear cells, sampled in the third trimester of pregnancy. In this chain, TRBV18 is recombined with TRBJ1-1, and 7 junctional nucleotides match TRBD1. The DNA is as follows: TGTGCCAGCTCACCAGGGACAGATATGAAGCTTTTCTTT. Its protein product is CASSPGTDMKLFF. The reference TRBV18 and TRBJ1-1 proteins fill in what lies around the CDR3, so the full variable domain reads NAGVMQNPRHLVRRRGQEARLRCSPMKGHSHVYWYRQLPEEGLKFMVYLQKENIIDESGMPKERFSAEFPKEGPSILRIQQVVRGDSAAYFCASSPGTDMKLFFGQGTRLTVV.